This T cell receptor (beta chain) emerged from a study of CD8 T cells in ankylosing spondylitis. This clonotype was seen a handful of times. Its antigen remains unidentified. The CDR3 extends over 15 amino acids. The V segment lost 3 bases and the J segment 5 bases; nucleotides outside the gene matches: 10. In germline, CDR1 is DFQATT, CDR2 SNEGSKA (reference sequence). Notes on the study in general: In ankylosing spondylitis blood, a motif of 7 to 9 highly homologous TCR beta variants appeared characteristic. Enrichment of disease-linked clones was reportedly significant in matched ankylosing spondylitis synovial fluid. Several of the motif variants were reported before in synovial fluid and blood from reactive arthritis.

The TCR beta libraries were generated through quantitative 5'-RACE incorporating molecular barcodes. TCRdb reprocessed the 5' RACE reads via MiXCR and lists one record per CDR3 protein. The table includes about 750,000 distinct CDR3 sequences, about 20% detected once. The TCR originated in a male donor with ankylosing spondylitis. Sequencing used blood, either unsorted or a sorted T cell fraction (not recorded which). The V and J genes are TRBV20-1 and TRBJ2-3, with TRBD2 matching over 8 bases. The chain's CDR3 is CSASLASGLIDTQYF. CDR3 coding DNA: TGCAGTGCTAGCCTGGCTAGCGGGCTTATAGATACGCAGTATTTT.